This T cell receptor beta chain was recorded in a study of T cells in Graves' hyperthyroidism and ophthalmopathy. CDR1 and CDR2 (germline): PRHDT, FYEKMQ (reference sequence). V shed 5 bases and J 2 bases; nucleotides not matched to a gene: 6. The CDR3 loop spans 15 amino acids. This clonotype was seen many times. Amplification targeted TCR beta CDR3 regions from RNA transcripts. HTBI primers drove first-round RT-PCR of the TCR CDR3. Using its own MiXCR run on the multiplex PCR reads, TCRdb lists one record per CDR3 protein. The sample lists 250,000 to 400,000 distinct CDR3 sequences, approximately 13% seen once, with 30% to 40% in the top ten.

The gene calls are TRBV13 and TRBJ2-1; 7 nucleotides agree with TRBD1. This TCR came from a woman aged 40-49 years with Graves' ophthalmopathy. The sample was blood. The chain's CDR3 is CASSTRQGPYNEQFF. The CDR3 region has the DNA TGTGCCAGCAGCACCCGACAGGGCCCCTACAATGAGCAGTTCTTC.